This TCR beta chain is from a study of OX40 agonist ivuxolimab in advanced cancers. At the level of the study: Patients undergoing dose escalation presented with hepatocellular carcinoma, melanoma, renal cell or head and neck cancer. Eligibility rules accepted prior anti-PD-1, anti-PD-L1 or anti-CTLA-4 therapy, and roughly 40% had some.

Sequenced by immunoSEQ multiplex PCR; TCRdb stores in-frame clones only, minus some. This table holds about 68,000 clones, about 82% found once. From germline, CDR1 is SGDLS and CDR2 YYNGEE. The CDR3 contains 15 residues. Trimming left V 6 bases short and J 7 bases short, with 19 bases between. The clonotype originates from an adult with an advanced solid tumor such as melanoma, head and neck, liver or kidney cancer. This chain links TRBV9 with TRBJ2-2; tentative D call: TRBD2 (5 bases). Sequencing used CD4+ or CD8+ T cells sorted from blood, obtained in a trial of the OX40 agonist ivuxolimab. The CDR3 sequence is CASKSGAGSSGELFF. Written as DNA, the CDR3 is TGTGCCAGCAAGTCTGGCGCGGGTTCGAGCGGGGAGCTGTTTTTT.